A single sample is the source of the 2 T cell receptor beta chains below, sequenced in a study of blood T cell repertoires in COVID-19. The repertoire was sequenced with immunoSEQ multiplex PCR; TCRdb's copy has only in-frame clones and lacks some. The sample lists nearly 250,000 clones, approximately 85% occurring once. Sample: PBMCs or T cells enriched from blood (not recorded which). All receptors derive from a woman between 45 and 65 years old with acute COVID-19.

The V call is TRBV4-3, the J call TRBJ1-5, with D possibly matching TRBD1 (6 bases). This CDR3 contains 15 residues. V lost 0 bases and J lost 1, with 7 bases in between. The germline V gene encodes CDR1 LGHNA and CDR2 YSLEER. CDR3 loop: CASSQDQGSNQPQHF. The CDR3 DNA reads as TGCGCCAGCAGCCAAGATCAGGGGAGCAATCAGCCCCAGCATTTT.

V usage is TRBV6-6 and J usage is TRBJ1-6; 7 bases are shared with TRBD1. The junction had 9 bases not matched to a gene; V was cut back by 6 bases and J by 7 bases. From germline, CDR1 is MNHNY and CDR2 SVGAGI (reference sequence). The length of the CDR3 is 15 residues. CDR3 in DNA: TGTGCCAGCAGACAGGGGCAGGGGCACAATTCACCCCTCCACTTT. This gives the protein CASRQGQGHNSPLHF.